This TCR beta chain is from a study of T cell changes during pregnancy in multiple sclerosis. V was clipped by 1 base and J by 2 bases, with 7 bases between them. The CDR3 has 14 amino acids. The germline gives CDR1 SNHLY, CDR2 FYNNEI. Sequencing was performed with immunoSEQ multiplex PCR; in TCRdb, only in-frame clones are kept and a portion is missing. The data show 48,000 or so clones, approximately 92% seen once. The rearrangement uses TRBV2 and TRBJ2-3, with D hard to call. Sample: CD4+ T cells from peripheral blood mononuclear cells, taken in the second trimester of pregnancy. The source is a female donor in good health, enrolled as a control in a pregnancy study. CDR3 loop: CASSEDSYTDTQYF. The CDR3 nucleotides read TGTGCCAGCAGTGAAGACAGTTACACAGATACGCAGTATTTT.